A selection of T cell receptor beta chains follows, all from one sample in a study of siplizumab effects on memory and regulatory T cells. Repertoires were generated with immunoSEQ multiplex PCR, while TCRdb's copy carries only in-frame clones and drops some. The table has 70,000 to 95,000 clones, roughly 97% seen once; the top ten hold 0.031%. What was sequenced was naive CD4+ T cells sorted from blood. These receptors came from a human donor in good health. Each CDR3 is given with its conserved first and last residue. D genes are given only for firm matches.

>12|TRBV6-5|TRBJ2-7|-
CASHGGSYEQYF
TGTGCCAGCCATGGCGGATCCTACGAGCAGTACTTC
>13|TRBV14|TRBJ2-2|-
CASSPQRAQKLFF
TGTGCCAGCAGCCCTCAGAGGGCCCAGAAGCTGTTTTTT
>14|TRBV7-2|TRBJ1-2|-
CASSLEPGVYGYTF
TGTGCCAGCAGCTTAGAACCAGGTGTATATGGCTACACCTTC
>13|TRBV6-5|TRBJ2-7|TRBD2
CASSWGGNREQYF
TGTGCCAGCAGTTGGGGGGGGAACCGCGAGCAGTACTTC
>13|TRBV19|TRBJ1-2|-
CASSIEMQYGYTF
TGTGCCAGTAGTATAGAGATGCAGTATGGCTACACCTTC
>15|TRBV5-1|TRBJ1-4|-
CASSLVGDPNEKLFF
TGCGCCAGCAGCTTGGTGGGGGACCCGAATGAAAAACTGTTTTTT
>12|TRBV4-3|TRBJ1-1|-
CASGQANTEAFF
TGCGCCAGCGGTCAAGCGAACACTGAAGCTTTCTTT
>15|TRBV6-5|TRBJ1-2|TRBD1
CASSYRTGGIYGYTF
TGTGCCAGCAGTTATAGGACAGGGGGCATCTATGGCTACACCTTC
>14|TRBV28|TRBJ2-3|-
CASRGTGPGNTQYF
TGTGCCAGCCGCGGGACCGGGCCGGGGAATACGCAGTATTTT
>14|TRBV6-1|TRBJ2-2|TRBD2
CASEGLAPTGELFF
TGTGCCAGCGAAGGACTAGCTCCCACCGGGGAGCTGTTTTTT
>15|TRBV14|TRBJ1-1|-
CASSYRVAWITEAFF
TGTGCCAGCAGCTACAGGGTGGCTTGGATCACTGAAGCTTTCTTT
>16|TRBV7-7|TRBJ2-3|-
CASSWAPGRGTDTQYF
TGTGCCAGCAGCTGGGCCCCTGGGCGGGGCACAGATACGCAGTATTTT
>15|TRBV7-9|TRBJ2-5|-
CASSSNYPGPETQYF
TGTGCCAGCAGCTCGAACTATCCGGGACCAGAGACCCAGTACTTC
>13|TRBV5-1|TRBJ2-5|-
CASSPGPQETQYF
TGCGCCAGCAGCCCGGGGCCTCAAGAGACCCAGTACTTC
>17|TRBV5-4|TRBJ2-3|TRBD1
CASSLKGATAGTDTQYF
TGTGCCAGCAGCTTGAAGGGGGCGACCGCTGGCACAGATACGCAGTATTTT
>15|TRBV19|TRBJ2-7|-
CASRASRVTSYEQYF
TGTGCCAGTCGAGCCTCCCGGGTGACCTCCTACGAGCAGTACTTC
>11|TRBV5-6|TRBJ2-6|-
CASSLGGPSTF
TGTGCCAGCAGCTTGGGGGGTCCTTCCACTTTC
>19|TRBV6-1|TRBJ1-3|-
CASSGSAWGPRLSGNTIYF
TGTGCCAGCAGTGGCTCCGCGTGGGGCCCTAGACTCTCTGGAAACACCATATATTTT
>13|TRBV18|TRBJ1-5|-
CASSPGQDQPQHF
TGTGCCAGCTCCCCAGGCCAGGATCAGCCCCAGCATTTT
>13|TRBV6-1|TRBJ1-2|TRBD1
CASSSQGDYGYTF
TGTGCCAGCAGTTCTCAGGGGGACTATGGCTACACCTTC
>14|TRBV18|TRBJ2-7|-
CASSPIDSTYEQYF
TGTGCCAGCTCACCCATCGACAGCACCTACGAGCAGTACTTC
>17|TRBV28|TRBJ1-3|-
CASSQGRTKLSGNTIYF
TGTGCCAGCAGTCAAGGACGGACCAAGCTCTCTGGAAACACCATATATTTT
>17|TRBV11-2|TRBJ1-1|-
CASSLILLRDPDTEAFF
TGTGCCAGCAGCTTAATATTATTACGGGACCCGGACACTGAAGCTTTCTTT
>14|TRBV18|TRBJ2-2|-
CASSPPGSTGELFF
TGTGCCAGCTCACCACCAGGGAGCACCGGGGAGCTGTTTTTT
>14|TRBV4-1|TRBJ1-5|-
CASSVPGTHQPQHF
TGCGCCAGCAGCGTCCCCGGGACCCATCAGCCCCAGCATTTT
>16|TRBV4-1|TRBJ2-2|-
CASSHPRGGDTGELFF
TGCGCCAGCAGCCACCCCAGAGGAGGGGACACCGGGGAGCTGTTTTTT
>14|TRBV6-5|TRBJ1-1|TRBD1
CASSLQGANTEAFF
TGTGCCAGCAGTTTACAGGGGGCAAACACTGAAGCTTTCTTT
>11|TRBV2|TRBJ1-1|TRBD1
CASQTGAEAFF
TGTGCCAGTCAGACAGGGGCTGAAGCTTTCTTT
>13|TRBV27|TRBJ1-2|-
CASSYGQSYGYTF
TGTGCCAGCAGTTACGGACAGTCCTATGGCTACACCTTC
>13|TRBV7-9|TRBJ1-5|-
CASSRQAYQPQHF
TGTGCCAGCTCCCGACAGGCCTATCAGCCCCAGCATTTT